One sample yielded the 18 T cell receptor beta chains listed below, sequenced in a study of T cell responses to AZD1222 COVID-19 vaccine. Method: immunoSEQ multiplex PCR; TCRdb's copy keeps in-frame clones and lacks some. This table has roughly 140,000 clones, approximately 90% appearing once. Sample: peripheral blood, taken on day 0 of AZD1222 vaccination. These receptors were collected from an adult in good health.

The CDR3 bases are TGTGCCAGCAGCCTCCATAGCGGGGGCGGAGATACGCAGTATTTT. Translating gives CASSLHSGGGDTQYF. V gene TRBV7-9 combines with J gene TRBJ2-3; 9 nucleotides match TRBD2. The germline gives CDR1 SEHNR, CDR2 FQNEAQ (reference sequence). V lost 5 bases to trimming and J lost 5 bases; unmatched junction nucleotides: 8. The length of the CDR3 is 15 residues.

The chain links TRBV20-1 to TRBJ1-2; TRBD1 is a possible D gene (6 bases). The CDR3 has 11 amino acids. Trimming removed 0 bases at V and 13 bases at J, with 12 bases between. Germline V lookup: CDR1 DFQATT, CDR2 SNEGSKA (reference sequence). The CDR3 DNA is TGCAGTGCTAGAGATAGCCAGGGGCGCACCTTC. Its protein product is CSARDSQGRTF.

The CDR3 region is CASQVGRNNQPQHF. The CDR3 DNA is TGTGCCAGCCAAGTGGGACGGAACAATCAGCCCCAGCATTTT. This sequence joins TRBV19 and TRBJ1-5, with a possible D match to TRBD1 (5 bases). The V gene lost 9 bases and the J gene lost 3 bases, with 15 bases spanning the gap. This CDR3 region has 14 residues. The germline gives CDR1 LNHDA, CDR2 SQIVND (reference sequence). Drawing the rest from reference TRBV19 and TRBJ1-5, the complete variable domain is DGGITQSPKYLFRKEGQNVTLSCEQNLNHDAMYWYRQDPGQGLRLIYYSQIVNDFQKGDIAEGYSVSREKKESFPLTVTSAQKNPTAFYLCASQVGRNNQPQHFGDGTRLSIL.

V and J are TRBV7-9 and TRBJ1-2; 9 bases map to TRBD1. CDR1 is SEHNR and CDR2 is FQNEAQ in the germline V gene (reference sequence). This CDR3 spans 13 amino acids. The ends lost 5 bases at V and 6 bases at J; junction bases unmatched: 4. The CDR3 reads CASSPRDRDGYTF. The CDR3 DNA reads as TGTGCCAGCAGCCCCCGGGACAGGGATGGCTACACCTTC.

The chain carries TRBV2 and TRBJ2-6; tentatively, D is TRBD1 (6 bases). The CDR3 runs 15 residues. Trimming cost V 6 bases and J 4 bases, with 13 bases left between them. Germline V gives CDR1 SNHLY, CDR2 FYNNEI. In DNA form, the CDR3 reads TGTGCCAGCAGCCACAGGGTATCCGGGGCCAACGTCCTGACTTTC. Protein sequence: CASSHRVSGANVLTF.

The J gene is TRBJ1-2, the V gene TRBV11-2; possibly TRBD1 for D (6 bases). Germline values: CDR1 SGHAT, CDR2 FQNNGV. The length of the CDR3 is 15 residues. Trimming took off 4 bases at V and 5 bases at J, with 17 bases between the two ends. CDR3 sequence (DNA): TGTGCCAGCAGCTCTCCTCAGGGGCCCTTTTATGGCTACACCTTC. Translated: CASSSPQGPFYGYTF.

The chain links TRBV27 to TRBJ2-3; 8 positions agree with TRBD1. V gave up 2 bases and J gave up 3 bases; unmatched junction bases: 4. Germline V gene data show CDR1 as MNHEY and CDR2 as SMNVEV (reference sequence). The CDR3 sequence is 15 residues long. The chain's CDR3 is CASSLRQGRTDTQYF. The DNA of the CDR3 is TGTGCCAGCAGTTTAAGACAGGGGAGGACAGATACGCAGTATTTT.

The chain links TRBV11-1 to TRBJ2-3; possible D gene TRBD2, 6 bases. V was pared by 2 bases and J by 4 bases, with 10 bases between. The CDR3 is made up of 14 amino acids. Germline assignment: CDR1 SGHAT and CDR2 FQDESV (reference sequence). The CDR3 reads CASSLIGGADTQYF. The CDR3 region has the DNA TGTGCCAGCAGCTTAATCGGGGGAGCAGATACGCAGTATTTT.

The DNA of the CDR3 is TGCGCCAGCAGCTTGGGGCAGGGACAAGCTGAAGCTTTCTTT. It translates to CASSLGQGQAEAFF. The chain has TRBV5-1 and TRBJ1-1, with D possibly matching TRBD1 (6 bases). V dropped 0 bases and J dropped 6 bases, with 12 bases sitting between them. CDR3 size: 14 residues. Germline lookup yields CDR1 SGHRS and CDR2 YFSETQ.

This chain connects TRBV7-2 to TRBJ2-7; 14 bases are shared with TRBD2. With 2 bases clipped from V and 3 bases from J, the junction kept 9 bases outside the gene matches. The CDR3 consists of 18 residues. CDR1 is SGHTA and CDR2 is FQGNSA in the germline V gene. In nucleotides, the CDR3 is TGTGCCAGCAGCTTAATAGGGACTAGCGGGGGAGAGTACTACGAGCAGTACTTC. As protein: CASSLIGTSGGEYYEQYF. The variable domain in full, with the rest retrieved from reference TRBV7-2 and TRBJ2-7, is GAGVSQSPSNKVTEKGKDVELRCDPISGHTALYWYRQSLGQGLEFLIYFQGNSAPDKSGLPSDRFSAERTGGSVSTLTIQRTQQEDSAVYLCASSLIGTSGGEYYEQYFGPGTRLTVT.

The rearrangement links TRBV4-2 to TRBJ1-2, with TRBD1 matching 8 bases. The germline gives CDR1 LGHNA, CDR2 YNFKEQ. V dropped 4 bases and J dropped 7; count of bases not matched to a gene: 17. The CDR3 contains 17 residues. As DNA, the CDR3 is TGTGCCAGCAGCCTTACATTGGGGCGACAGGGGACTAGTGGCTACACCTTC. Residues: CASSLTLGRQGTSGYTF.

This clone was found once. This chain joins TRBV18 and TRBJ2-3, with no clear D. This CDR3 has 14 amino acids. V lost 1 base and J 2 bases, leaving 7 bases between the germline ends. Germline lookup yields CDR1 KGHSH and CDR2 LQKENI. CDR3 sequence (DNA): TGTGCCAGCTCACCACAGGCGATCACAGATACGCAGTATTTT. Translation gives CASSPQAITDTQYF. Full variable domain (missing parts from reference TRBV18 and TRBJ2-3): NAGVMQNPRHLVRRRGQEARLRCSPMKGHSHVYWYRQLPEEGLKFMVYLQKENIIDESGMPKERFSAEFPKEGPSILRIQQVVRGDSAAYFCASSPQAITDTQYFGPGTRLTVL.

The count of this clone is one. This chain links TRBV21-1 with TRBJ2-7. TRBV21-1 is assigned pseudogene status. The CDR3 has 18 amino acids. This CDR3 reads CASSKDPQRDPNSYEQYF. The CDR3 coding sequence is TGTGCCAGCAGCAAAGACCCCCAACGGGACCCTAACTCCTACGAGCAGTACTTC.

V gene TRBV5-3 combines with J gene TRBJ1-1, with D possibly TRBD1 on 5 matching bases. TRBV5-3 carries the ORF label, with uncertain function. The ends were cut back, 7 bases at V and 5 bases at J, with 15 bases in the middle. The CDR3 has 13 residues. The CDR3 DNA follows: TGTGCCAGACACCGCAGGGCGAGGACTGAAGCTTTCTTT. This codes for CARHRRARTEAFF.

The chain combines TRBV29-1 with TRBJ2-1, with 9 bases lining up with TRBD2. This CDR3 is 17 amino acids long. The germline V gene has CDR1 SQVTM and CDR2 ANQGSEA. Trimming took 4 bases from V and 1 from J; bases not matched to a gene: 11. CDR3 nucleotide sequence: TGCAGCGTTGCCGGGCGTCTAGCGGGGAGTTCCTACAATGAGCAGTTCTTC. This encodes CSVAGRLAGSSYNEQFF.

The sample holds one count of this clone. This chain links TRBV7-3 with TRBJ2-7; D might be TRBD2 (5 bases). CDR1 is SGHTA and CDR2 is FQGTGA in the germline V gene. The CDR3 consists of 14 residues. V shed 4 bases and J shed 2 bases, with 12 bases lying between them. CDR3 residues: CASSSSGTAYEQYF. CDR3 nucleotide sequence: TGTGCCAGCAGCTCAAGCGGAACAGCCTACGAGCAGTACTTC.

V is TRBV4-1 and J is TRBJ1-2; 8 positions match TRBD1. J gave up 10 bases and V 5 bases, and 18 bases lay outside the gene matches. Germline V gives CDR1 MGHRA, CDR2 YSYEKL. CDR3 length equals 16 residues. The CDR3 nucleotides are TGCGCCAGCAGCTCCTTCTCCCGGGACAGGAGTTCCGACTACACCTTC. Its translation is CASSSFSRDRSSDYTF.

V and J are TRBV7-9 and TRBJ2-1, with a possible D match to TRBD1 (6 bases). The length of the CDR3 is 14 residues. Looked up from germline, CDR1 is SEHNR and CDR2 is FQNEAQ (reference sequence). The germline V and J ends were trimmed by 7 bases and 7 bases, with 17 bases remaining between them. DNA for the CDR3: TGTGCCAGCAACCGGGCGGTGCAGGGGAATGAGCAGTTCTTC. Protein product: CASNRAVQGNEQFF.